Each of the 30 T cell receptor beta chains below was sequenced from the same sample in a study of molecular identifiers for immune sequencing clone quantification. TCRdb passed the PCR reads through MiXCR, listing each CDR3 protein once. This sample has some 650,000 distinct CDR3 sequences; nearly 20% occur once, and the top ten carry roughly 0.9%. Sequencing was performed on naive CD8+ T cells from blood, with Jurkat cell RNA spiked in. As to subset: FACS-sorted CD8+CD4-CCR7+CD45RA+ naive T cells. The receptors shown here come from a human donor in good health. Some libraries in this study had Jurkat cell RNA spiked in.

This clonotype was seen ten or more times. An end of the junction differs from the germline gene, which may be a read error. V is TRBV5-1 and J is TRBJ1-6; 7 bases align to TRBD1. Germline CDR1 is SGHRS and CDR2 is YFSETQ. This CDR3 spans 14 amino acids. The CDR3 sequence is CASSFTGDNSPLHF. The CDR3 DNA reads TGCGCCAGCAGCTTTACAGGGGATAACTCACCCCTCCACTTT.

Remarks on this clonotype: The conserved final phenylalanine or tryptophan is absent from the CDR3, which likely points to a read error. The chain joins TRBV28 to TRBJ1-6; maybe TRBD1 (5 bases). The CDR3 runs to 17 residues. Trimming removed 6 bases from V and 3 bases from J, with 18 bases in between. Per germline, CDR1 MDHEN and CDR2 SYDVKM. CDR3 coding DNA: TGTGCCAGCAGCCTACCGGGACGGTCCATCTATAATTCACCCCTCCACCTT. Translated: CASSLPGRSIYNSPLHL.

This clonotype was recorded once. The junction departs from the called germline gene at one end, perhaps through a read error. The chain links TRBV5-1 to TRBJ2-7; 11 bases are a match to TRBD1. The germline CDR1 and CDR2 sequences are SGHRS and YFSETQ. The CDR3 totals 14 residues. The CDR3 DNA sequence: TGCGCCAGCAGCTACGGACAGGGGGCGGTCGAGCAGTGCTTC. Amino acid sequence: CASSYGQGAVEQCF.

Only a few counts were recorded for this clonotype. Since a much larger clone is just one base distant, this may be a read error. This chain uses TRBV7-9 with TRBJ2-7; 9 positions match TRBD2. Germline loops: CDR1 SEHNR, CDR2 FQNEAQ (reference sequence). This CDR3 has 14 residues. The DNA of the CDR3 is TGTGCCAGCACTACTAGCGGGCACTCCCACGAGCAGTACTTC. Translating gives CASTTSGHSHEQYF.

The rearrangement joins TRBV21-1 to TRBJ2-5; no check of the table's D call, TRBD1, against the DNA was made. TRBV21-1 is termed a pseudogene. The CDR3 length is 15 residues. The CDR3 DNA follows: TGTGCCAGCAGCAAAGCGCGTAGGGGTATACAGACCCAGTACTTC. This encodes CASSKARRGIQTQYF.

This clonotype was seen at least ten times. The rearrangement links TRBV9 to TRBJ1-1, with D perhaps TRBD1 (5 bases). CDR1 and CDR2 from the germline V gene are SGDLS and YYNGEE. V lost 7 bases, J lost 4 bases, and 14 bases lay in between. This CDR3 comprises 13 residues. The CDR3 loop is CASGAGGGTEAFF. In DNA form, the CDR3 reads TGTGCCAGCGGGGCCGGGGGAGGCACTGAAGCTTTCTTT. The whole variable domain, remainder taken from reference TRBV9 and TRBJ1-1, is DSGVTQTPKHLITATGQRVTLRCSPRSGDLSVYWYQQSLDQGLQFLIQYYNGEERAKGNILERFSAQQFPDLHSELNLSSLELGDSALYFCASGAGGGTEAFFGQGTRLTVV.

The table lists this clonotype with many counts. V usage is TRBV20-1 and J usage is TRBJ2-3; 12 bases map to TRBD2. J gave up 6 bases and V 5 bases, and 21 bases lay outside the gene matches. The CDR3 spans 19 residues. CDR1 is DFQATT and CDR2 is SNEGSKA in the germline V gene (reference sequence). The CDR3 sequence is CSAESSPLYPSGGDDTQYF. The DNA of the CDR3 is TGCAGTGCTGAATCTTCCCCCCTTTATCCTAGCGGGGGGGATGATACGCAGTATTTT.

CDR3 coding DNA: TGCAGTGCCAACCCCGCTCTCTATGGCTACACCTTC. Translated, it gives CSANPALYGYTF. This chain links TRBV20-1 with TRBJ1-2; D gene uncertain. The germline V gene encodes CDR1 DFQATT and CDR2 SNEGSKA (reference sequence). With 6 bases removed from V and 4 bases from J, the gap between germline ends came to 12 bases. This CDR3 region has 12 residues.

This clonotype has a count of ten or more. This rearrangement joins TRBV7-9 to TRBJ2-3; 10 positions match TRBD1. This CDR3 comprises 17 residues. Germline V lookup: CDR1 SEHNR, CDR2 FQNEAQ (reference sequence). V dropped 2 bases and J dropped 3; count of bases not matched to a gene: 8. The CDR3 DNA follows: TGTGCCAGCAGCTTAACGGAGGGGACAGGGGATACAGATACGCAGTATTTT. It encodes CASSLTEGTGDTDTQYF.

This clonotype was recorded many times. V is TRBV6-5 and J is TRBJ2-1; 8 nucleotides agree with TRBD1. The germline V gene has CDR1 MNHEY and CDR2 SVGAGI. The CDR3 has 13 amino acids. Unmatched junction bases numbered 2, after V lost 4 bases and J lost 6 bases. CDR3 bases: TGTGCCAGCAGTTTCACAGGGGGCAATGAGCAGTTCTTC. Its protein is CASSFTGGNEQFF.

Points on this clonotype: Being one base from a much bigger clone, this may be a read error. This chain joins TRBV6-2 or TRBV6-3 and TRBJ1-1; D remains ambiguous. The CDR3 consists of 16 residues. The V gene lost 4 bases and the J gene lost 2 bases, with 17 bases spanning the gap. CDR1 is MNHEY and CDR2 is SVGEGT in the germline V gene. DNA of the CDR3: TGTGCCAGCAGTTGCTCCACGGACCTCGGAAACACTGAAGCTTTCTTT. Amino acids: CASSCSTDLGNTEAFF.

The CDR3 nucleotides read TGCAGTGCTAGAGATTTACAGGGGTACGATGGGCAGTTCTTC. Protein sequence: CSARDLQGYDGQFF. This chain joins TRBV20-1 and TRBJ2-1; 7 bases align to TRBD1. V lost 0 bases, J lost 12 bases, and 11 bases stayed unmatched. The CDR3 spans 14 residues. Germline V gene lookup returns CDR1 DFQATT and CDR2 SNEGSKA (reference sequence).

In its sample, this clonotype was seen many times. The V call is TRBV19, the J call TRBJ2-7, with D perhaps TRBD1 (6 bases). The CDR3 extends over 14 amino acids. Germline-derived CDR1 and CDR2 are LNHDA and SQIVND (reference sequence). Deletions cut 2 bases from V and 3 bases from J, with 11 bases between. For the CDR3, the DNA is TGTGCCAGTAGTATATCAGGGGACCACTACGAGCAGTACTTC. Protein: CASSISGDHYEQYF.

The chain combines TRBV5-8 with TRBJ2-1, with 10 positions matching TRBD2. This CDR3 is built from 14 residues. Per the germline V gene, CDR1 is SGHTS and CDR2 is YDEGEE. V lost 4 bases and J lost 7; bases outside the gene matches: 5. The CDR3 here is CASSSGGAANEQFF. The CDR3 DNA reads TGTGCCAGCAGCAGCGGGGGGGCTGCAAATGAGCAGTTCTTC.

The chain carries TRBV12-3 or TRBV12-4 and TRBJ2-3; either TRBD1 or TRBD2 may fit D (6 bases each). Trimming took 6 bases from V and 2 from J, leaving 21 bases between them. This CDR3 is 17 amino acids long. CDR3 sequence reads: CASSGEGSGALTDTQYF. The CDR3 DNA is TGTGCCAGCAGCGGAGAAGGCTCGGGGGCTCTCACAGATACGCAGTATTTT.

This clonotype appeared many times. A junction boundary mismatches the germline segment, possibly from a read error. The gene calls are TRBV5-1 and TRBJ2-7; D uncertain. CDR3 length equals 13 residues. From germline, CDR1 is SGHRS and CDR2 YFSETQ. The CDR3 here is CASSLPSSYEQYF. DNA for the CDR3: TGTGCCAGCAGCTTGCCCAGCTCCTACGAGCAGTACTTC. Together with reference TRBV5-1 and TRBJ2-7, the CDR3 gives the full variable domain: KAGVTQTPRYLIKTRGQQVTLSCSPISGHRSVSWYQQTPGQGLQFLFEYFSETQRNKGNFPGRFSGRQFSNSRSEMNVSTLELGDSALYLCASSLPSSYEQYFGPGTRLTVT.

This clonotype was detected many times. The V gene is TRBV14, the J gene TRBJ1-6; TRBD1 matches at 7 bases. V lost 4 bases and J lost 3; bases outside the gene matches: 6. The CDR3 sequence is 16 residues long. Germline CDR1 is SGHDN and CDR2 is FVKESK. This chain's CDR3 is CASSLGQLYYNSPLHF. CDR3 nucleotides: TGTGCCAGCAGCCTGGGACAGCTCTACTATAATTCACCCCTCCACTTT.

This clonotype has a count of ten or more. This chain joins TRBV19 and TRBJ1-2; no firm D call. CDR1 is LNHDA, CDR2 SQIVND, per germline (reference sequence). V lost 3 bases and J lost 6, with 14 bases in between. The CDR3 has 14 amino acids. CDR3 coding DNA: TGTGCCAGTAGTATCGGCGATGGGTTAGATGGCTACACCTTC. It translates to CASSIGDGLDGYTF.

This clonotype was found many times. The chain has TRBV6-2 or TRBV6-3 and TRBJ2-3; TRBD1 agrees at 7 bases. CDR1 and CDR2 from the germline V gene are MNHEY and SVGEGT. CDR3 length equals 15 residues. V shed 2 bases and J 2 bases; nucleotides not matched to a gene: 4. The chain's CDR3 is CASSYLGQPTDTQYF. The DNA for the CDR3 is TGTGCCAGCAGTTACCTGGGACAGCCCACAGATACGCAGTATTTT.

The chain carries TRBV7-3 and TRBJ2-3; maybe TRBD1 (6 bases). CDR3 length: 15 amino acids. V lost 5 bases to trimming and J lost 3 bases, with 15 bases between them. Germline CDR1 SGHTA, CDR2 FQGTGA. CDR3 residues: CASSAGVGGTDTQYF. The CDR3 coding sequence is TGTGCCAGCAGCGCAGGGGTAGGTGGGACAGATACGCAGTATTTT. Together with reference TRBV7-3 and TRBJ2-3, the CDR3 gives the full variable domain: GAGVSQTPSNKVTEKGKYVELRCDPISGHTALYWYRQSLGQGPEFLIYFQGTGAADDSGLPNDRFFAVRPEGSVSTLKIQRTERGDSAVYLCASSAGVGGTDTQYFGPGTRLTVL.

This clonotype was counted only a few times. This chain links TRBV3-1 with TRBJ2-7, with D possibly being TRBD1 or TRBD2 (6 bases each). Germline lookup yields CDR1 LGHDT and CDR2 YNNKEL (reference sequence). Between the trimmed V and J ends, which lost 4 bases and 3 bases, there was a span of 13 bases. This CDR3 region has 14 residues. The CDR3, as DNA: TGTGCCAGCAGCCCCTGGACAGCGGGCTACGAGCAGTACTTC. Its protein product is CASSPWTAGYEQYF.

This clonotype was seen a handful of times. The V gene is TRBV4-1, the J gene TRBJ2-2; D possibly corresponds to TRBD1 (7 bases). The V end was cut by 5 bases, the J end by 2 bases, with 15 bases between. Germline-derived CDR1 and CDR2 are MGHRA and YSYEKL. There are 16 residues in the CDR3. CDR3 region: CASSGRQGLNTGELFF. CDR3 DNA sequence: TGCGCCAGCAGCGGGCGACAGGGACTTAACACCGGGGAGCTGTTTTTT.

This clonotype was found a few times. This rearrangement joins TRBV30 to TRBJ1-5; TRBD1 matches at 8 bases. CDR1 GTSNPN and CDR2 SVGIG come from the germline V gene (reference sequence). This CDR3 contains 13 residues. V gave up 3 bases and J gave up 6 bases; unmatched junction bases: 4. DNA of the CDR3: TGTGCCTGGAGCGGACAGGGCACTCAGCCCCAGCATTTT. It specifies CAWSGQGTQPQHF. The variable domain in full, with the rest retrieved from reference TRBV30 and TRBJ1-5, is SQTIHQWPATLVQPVGSPLSLECTVEGTSNPNLYWYRQAAGRGLQLLFYSVGIGQISSEVPQNLSASRPQDRQFILSSKKLLLSDSGFYLCAWSGQGTQPQHFGDGTRLSIL.

Ten or more counts support this clonotype. V gene TRBV27 combines with J gene TRBJ1-6; D not resolved. The CDR3 spans 16 residues. V lost 3 bases and J 0 bases, leaving 9 bases between the germline ends. Germline V gene sequence: CDR1 MNHEY, CDR2 SMNVEV (reference sequence). The CDR3 loop reads CASSFLRSSYNSPLHF. The CDR3 bases are TGTGCCAGCAGTTTCCTACGGAGCTCCTATAATTCACCCCTCCACTTT.

The sample holds a few counts of this clonotype. The chain carries TRBV10-3 and TRBJ2-5; D remains unclear. Trimming left V 0 bases short and J 1 base short, with 9 bases between. Germline loops: CDR1 ENHRY, CDR2 SYGVKD. The CDR3 has 15 amino acids. In nucleotides, the CDR3 is TGTGCCATCAGTGAGTCTGGGAAATTCCAAGAGACCCAGTACTTC. It codes for CAISESGKFQETQYF.

V gene TRBV7-6 combines with J gene TRBJ2-1; 8 positions match TRBD1. The CDR3 is 13 amino acids. In germline, CDR1 is SGHVS, CDR2 FNYEAQ. Germline trimming cut 5 bases from V and 10 bases from J; bases unmatched to any gene: 7. CDR3: CASSLQTGAEQFF. The CDR3 region has the DNA TGTGCCAGCAGCCTCCAGACAGGGGCCGAGCAGTTCTTC.

About this clonotype itself: Possible read error: a much larger clone is one base away. This sequence joins TRBV13 and TRBJ2-2; a weak D match, TRBD2 (6 bases). CDR1 and CDR2 (germline): PRHDT, FYEKMQ (reference sequence). The CDR3 spans 12 residues. The CDR3 reads CASSLTPGGLFF. The CDR3 DNA reads TGTGCCAGCAGCCTAACGCCCGGGGGGCTGTTTTTT.

This clonotype was detected a few times. This chain links TRBV7-9 with TRBJ1-1; D unresolved. Trimming removed 1 base at V and 1 base at J, with 10 bases between. CDR1 and CDR2 (germline): SEHNR, FQNEAQ (reference sequence). The CDR3 is 15 residues long. This CDR3 reads CASSLVRTGNTEAFF. CDR3 DNA sequence: TGTGCCAGCAGCTTAGTCAGGACCGGGAACACTGAAGCTTTCTTT.

In the case of this clonotype: It is likely a read error, because the conserved phenylalanine at the end of the CDR3 is missing. The CDR3 DNA is TGTGCCAGCAGTCCGCCGGGACTAGATTACAATGAGCAGTTCTCC. This sequence encodes CASSPPGLDYNEQFS. The chain recombines TRBV5-4 with TRBJ2-1; the match to TRBD2 covers 8 bases. Germline assignment: CDR1 SGHNT and CDR2 YYREEE (reference sequence). The CDR3 has 15 amino acids. V was clipped by 5 bases and J by 4 bases; unmatched bases: 8.

This clonotype was detected ten times or more. This rearrangement joins TRBV12-3 or TRBV12-4 to TRBJ1-6; D not resolved. The CDR3 length is 13 residues. The V end was cut by 7 bases, the J end by 5 bases, with 9 bases between. CDR3 nucleotide sequence: TGTGCCAGCATGGGGTTCGATAATTCACCCCTCCACTTT. Residues: CASMGFDNSPLHF.